This T cell receptor beta chain was observed in a study of T-cell reconstitution after alpha-beta-depleted transplantation in children. Preparing the TCRbeta library involved the use of unique molecular identifiers. Each CDR3 protein is one row after TCRdb ran MiXCR on the PCR reads. The table includes around 380,000 distinct CDR3 sequences, roughly 10% detected once. This CDR3 is 15 amino acids long. The germline gives CDR1 SGHRS, CDR2 YFSETQ. V lost 0 bases to trimming and J lost 2 bases, with 9 bases between them. This clonotype was detected a few times. This chain uses TRBV5-1 with TRBJ1-3; maybe TRBD1 (5 bases). The receptor's source is a human donor who donated a stem cell graft to a child with acute myeloid leukemia. Sequencing was performed on PBMCs from the stem cell graft donor, taken from the stem cell graft. CDR3 coding DNA: TGCGCCAGCAGCTTGGCCGACAGTGCTGGAAACACCATATATTTT. It translates to CASSLADSAGNTIYF.